This T cell receptor (beta chain) was identified during a study of shared T cell receptors in the human thymus. This table comes from immunoSEQ multiplex PCR, and its TCRdb copy is limited to in-frame clones, with some not included. This sample has over 65,000 clones; nearly 95% occur once, and the top ten carry roughly 0.03%. Germline loops: CDR1 LNHDA, CDR2 SQIVND (reference sequence). V dropped 5 bases and J dropped 0 bases, with 14 bases sitting between them. The CDR3 runs 16 residues. This chain links TRBV19 with TRBJ1-5; D call uncertain. This TCR was recovered from a human donor. The material sequenced was thymocytes. This CDR3 reads CASSPQAGDSNQPQHF. The CDR3 DNA reads as TGTGCCAGTAGTCCCCAAGCAGGAGATAGCAATCAGCCCCAGCATTTT.